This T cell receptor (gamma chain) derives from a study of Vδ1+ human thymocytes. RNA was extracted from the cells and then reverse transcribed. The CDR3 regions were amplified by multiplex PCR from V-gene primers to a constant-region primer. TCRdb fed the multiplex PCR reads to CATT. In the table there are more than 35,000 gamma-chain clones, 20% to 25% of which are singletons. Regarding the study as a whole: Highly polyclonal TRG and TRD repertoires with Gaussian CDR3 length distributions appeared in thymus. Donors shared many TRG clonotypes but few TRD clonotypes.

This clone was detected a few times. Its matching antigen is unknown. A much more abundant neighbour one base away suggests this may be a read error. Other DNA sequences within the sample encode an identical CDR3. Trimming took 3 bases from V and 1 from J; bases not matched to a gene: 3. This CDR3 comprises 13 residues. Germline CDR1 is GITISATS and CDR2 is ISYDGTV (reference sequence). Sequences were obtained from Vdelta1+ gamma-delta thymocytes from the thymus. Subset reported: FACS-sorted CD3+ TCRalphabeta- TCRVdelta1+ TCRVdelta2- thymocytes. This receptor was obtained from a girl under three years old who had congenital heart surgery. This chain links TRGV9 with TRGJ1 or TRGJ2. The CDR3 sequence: CALWELNYYKKLF. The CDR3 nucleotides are TGTGCCTTGTGGGAGCTAAATTATTATAAGAAACTCTTT.